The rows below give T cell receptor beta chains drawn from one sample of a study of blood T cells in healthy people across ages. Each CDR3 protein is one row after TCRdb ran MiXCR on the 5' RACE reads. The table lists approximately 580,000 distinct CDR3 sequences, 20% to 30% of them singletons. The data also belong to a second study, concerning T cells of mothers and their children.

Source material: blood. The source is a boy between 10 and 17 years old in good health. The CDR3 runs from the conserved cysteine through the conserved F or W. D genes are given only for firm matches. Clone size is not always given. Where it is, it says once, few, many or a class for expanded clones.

CDR3: CASRMGQSATNEKLFF
DNA: TGTGCCAGCAGAATGGGACAGTCAGCAACTAATGAAAAACTGTTTTTT
J: TRBJ1-4
size: .
V: TRBV12-3/TRBV12-4
D: TRBD1

CDR3: CASSQEGQGGNNEQFF
DNA: TGTGCCAGCAGCCAAGAGGGCCAGGGAGGGAACAATGAGCAGTTCTTC
J: TRBJ2-1
size: .
V: TRBV4-2
D: TRBD2

CDR3: CSARDLSRRSGWETQYF
DNA: TGCAGTGCTAGAGATCTGTCCAGAAGGTCAGGGTGGGAGACCCAGTACTTC
J: TRBJ2-5
size: .
V: TRBV20-1
D: .

CDR3: CATSDPGTGDEKLFF
DNA: TGTGCCACCAGTGATCCAGGGACAGGGGACGAAAAACTGTTTTTT
J: TRBJ1-4
size: .
V: TRBV24-1
D: TRBD1

CDR3: CATSRATGVEETQYF
DNA: TGTGCCACCAGCAGGGCGACAGGGGTTGAAGAGACCCAGTACTTC
J: TRBJ2-5
size: few
V: TRBV15
D: TRBD1

CDR3: CASSLNSGGSSARQFF
DNA: TGTGCCAGCAGTTTGAATAGCGGGGGATCTTCGGCAAGGCAGTTCTTC
J: TRBJ2-1
size: .
V: TRBV12-3/TRBV12-4
D: TRBD2

CDR3: CASSLVTGGYGQPQHF
DNA: TGTGCCAGCAGCTTAGTAACAGGGGGATATGGTCAGCCCCAGCATTTT
J: TRBJ1-5
size: few
V: TRBV7-9
D: TRBD1

CDR3: CASSLDGTAFEGGYTF
DNA: TGTGCCAGCAGCTTAGATGGAACAGCCTTTGAGGGTGGCTACACCTTC
J: TRBJ1-2
size: .
V: TRBV7-2
D: .

CDR3: CASSDGLARRTPGELFF
DNA: TGTGCCAGCAGTGATGGACTAGCTAGAAGAACACCGGGGGAGCTGTTTTTT
J: TRBJ2-2
size: few
V: TRBV2
D: TRBD2

CDR3: CASSHGQGEQPQHF
DNA: TGTGCCAGCAGCCACGGACAGGGAGAACAGCCCCAGCATTTT
J: TRBJ1-5
size: once
V: TRBV3-1
D: TRBD1

CDR3: CASSLAADGANSPLHF
DNA: TGCGCCAGCAGCTTGGCGGCAGATGGAGCTAATTCACCCCTCCACTTT
J: TRBJ1-6
size: few
V: TRBV5-1
D: .

CDR3: CASSPGLAGGPGQETQYF
DNA: TGTGCCAGCAGTCCCGGACTAGCGGGAGGGCCAGGCCAAGAGACCCAGTACTTC
J: TRBJ2-5
size: few
V: TRBV27
D: TRBD2

CDR3: CASSLAELNIQYF
DNA: TGTGCCAGCAGCTTGGCGGAACTAAACATTCAGTACTTC
J: TRBJ2-4
size: .
V: TRBV7-2
D: .

CDR3: CSVFSGSYSEQYF
DNA: TGCAGCGTTTTTAGCGGGTCCTATTCCGAGCAGTACTTC
J: TRBJ2-7
size: many
V: TRBV29-1
D: TRBD2

CDR3: CATSDSGTGNEQYF
DNA: TGTGCCACCAGTGATTCCGGGACGGGGAACGAGCAGTACTTC
J: TRBJ2-7
size: few
V: TRBV24-1
D: .